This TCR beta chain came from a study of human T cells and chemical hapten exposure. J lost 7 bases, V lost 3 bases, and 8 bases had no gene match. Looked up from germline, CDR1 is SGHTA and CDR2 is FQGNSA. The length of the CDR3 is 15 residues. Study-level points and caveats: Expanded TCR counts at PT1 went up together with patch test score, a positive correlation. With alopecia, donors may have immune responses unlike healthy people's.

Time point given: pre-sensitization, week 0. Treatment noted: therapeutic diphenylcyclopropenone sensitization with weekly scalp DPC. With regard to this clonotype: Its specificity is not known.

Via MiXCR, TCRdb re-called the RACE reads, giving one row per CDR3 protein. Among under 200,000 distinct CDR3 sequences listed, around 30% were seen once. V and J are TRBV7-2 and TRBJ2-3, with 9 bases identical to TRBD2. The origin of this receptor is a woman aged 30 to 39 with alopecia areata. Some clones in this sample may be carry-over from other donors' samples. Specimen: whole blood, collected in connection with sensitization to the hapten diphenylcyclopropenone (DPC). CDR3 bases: TGTGCCAGCAGCTTTAGCGGGAGTCTGCGGAATACGCAGTATTTT. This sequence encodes CASSFSGSLRNTQYF.